This T cell receptor (beta chain) originates from a study of T cell repertoires in cytomegalovirus infection. CDR3 length equals 16 residues. V shed 4 bases and J 8 bases; nucleotides not matched to a gene: 16. Per the germline V gene, CDR1 is SGHRS and CDR2 is YFSETQ. This clonotype was found a few times. TCRdb passed the reads through MiXCR, listing each CDR3 protein once. The sample records about 330,000 distinct CDR3 sequences, 8% to 10% being singletons. The sample was PBMCs. This sequence was found in a human donor in good health (CMV status not recorded). Some clones in this sample may be carry-over from other donors' samples. V gene TRBV5-1 combines with J gene TRBJ1-2; 8 nucleotides align to TRBD1. CDR3 sequence (DNA): TGCGCCAGCAGCACGGGACAGGCGACCGGCCCGGGGGGCTACACCTTC. It is translated as CASSTGQATGPGGYTF.